Following are 31 T cell receptor beta chains from one sample sequenced in a study of OX40 agonist ivuxolimab in advanced cancers. Sequencing used immunoSEQ multiplex PCR; TCRdb keeps in-frame clones, though not all of them. Altogether 65,000 to 70,000 clones are present, around 87% being singletons, with the ten largest covering over 0.3%. The sequencing here drew on CD4+ or CD8+ T cells sorted from blood, taken in a trial of the OX40 agonist ivuxolimab. The receptors shown here come from an adult with an advanced solid tumor such as melanoma, head and neck, liver or kidney cancer.

The chain joins TRBV10-1 to TRBJ2-3; D remains ambiguous. The CDR3 runs 13 residues. V lost 8 bases to trimming and J lost 1 base, with 10 bases between them. Germline CDR1 reads WNHNN; CDR2 reads SYGVQD (reference sequence). In nucleotides, the CDR3 is TGCGCCAGCCGAGAAGGCGGCACAGATACGCAGTATTTT. Translating it yields CASREGGTDTQYF.

CDR3 coding DNA: TGTGCTAGTGGTTTGTATCCTAGCGTGGATACGCAGTATTTT. Translated: CASGLYPSVDTQYF. The chain couples TRBV12-5 to TRBJ2-3, with D tentatively TRBD2 (6 bases). This CDR3 has 14 residues. V shed 2 bases and J shed 6 bases, with 12 bases lying between them. CDR1 is LGHNT, CDR2 FRNRAP, per germline.

This clone was picked up one time. The CDR3 sequence: CASSARYNEQFF. The CDR3 nucleotides are TGTGCCAGCAGTGCGCGGTATAATGAGCAGTTCTTC. This chain joins TRBV14 and TRBJ2-1; no definite D call. V lost 6 bases and J lost 7, with 10 bases in between. Looked up from germline, CDR1 is SGHDN and CDR2 is FVKESK. The CDR3 loop spans 12 amino acids. Filled out from reference TRBV14 and TRBJ2-1, the complete variable domain reads EAGVTQFPSHSVIEKGQTVTLRCDPISGHDNLYWYRRVMGKEIKFLLHFVKESKQDESGMPNNRFLAERTGGTYSTLKVQPAELEDSGVYFCASSARYNEQFFGPGTRLTVL.

This rearrangement joins TRBV19 to TRBJ1-4; TRBD1 aligns across 10 bases. The trim removed 4 bases at V and 7 bases at J, leaving 6 bases unmatched. The CDR3 is 15 amino acids. CDR1 LNHDA and CDR2 SQIVND come from the germline V gene (reference sequence). This CDR3 is CASSTTGTGVEKLFF. CDR3 nucleotide sequence: TGTGCCAGTAGTACGACCGGGACAGGGGTTGAAAAACTGTTTTTT.

The genes are TRBV5-1 and TRBJ2-7, with 8 positions matching TRBD1. After removal of 4 bases from V and 5 bases from J, the junction contained 11 bases not matched to a gene. CDR1 and CDR2 from the germline V gene are SGHRS and YFSETQ. This CDR3 is 15 amino acids long. In nucleotides, the CDR3 is TGCGCCAGCAGCCCCCAGGGGCAGGGGGCCCACGAGCAGTACTTC. The encoded protein is CASSPQGQGAHEQYF.

This rearrangement joins TRBV6-1 to TRBJ1-4, with D unresolved. The CDR3 consists of 13 residues. V was pared by 3 bases and J by 4 bases, with 6 bases between. Germline loops: CDR1 MNHNS, CDR2 SASEGT. The CDR3 DNA reads TGTGCCAGCAGTGATAAAAGTAATGAAAAACTGTTTTTT. This codes for CASSDKSNEKLFF.

In nucleotides, the CDR3 is TGTGCCAGCAGTGGCGGTCGGGGTACGAGCACCGGGGAGCTGTTTTTT. Its protein product is CASSGGRGTSTGELFF. This chain connects TRBV2 to TRBJ2-2; weak D call: TRBD2 (5 bases). The V end was cut by 4 bases, the J end by 4 bases, with 16 bases between. Germline values: CDR1 SNHLY, CDR2 FYNNEI. The CDR3 has 16 residues.

The chain is built from TRBV7-2 and TRBJ1-5; D call uncertain. This CDR3 has 16 amino acids. Trimming cost V 5 bases and J 2 bases, with 16 bases left between them. In germline, CDR1 is SGHTA, CDR2 FQGNSA. CDR3 sequence (DNA): TGTGCCAGCAGCCCTAACACTGGGGTAGGCAATCAGCCCCAGCATTTT. This gives the protein CASSPNTGVGNQPQHF.

The chain is built from TRBV6-5 and TRBJ1-5; D may be TRBD1 (5 bases). The CDR3 consists of 14 residues. Germline-derived CDR1 and CDR2 are MNHEY and SVGAGI. V was clipped by 10 bases and J by 0 bases, with 13 bases between them. As DNA, the CDR3 is TGTGCCACCAGGGAGTACTATAGCAATCAGCCCCAGCATTTT. Translated: CATREYYSNQPQHF.

The CDR3 nucleotides read TGCGCCAGCAGCTCAACCGGACAGGTTTTTGGTGAGCAGTTCTTC. This codes for CASSSTGQVFGEQFF. The chain carries TRBV5-1 and TRBJ2-1; 7 bases fit TRBD1. Germline V lookup: CDR1 SGHRS, CDR2 YFSETQ. With V trimmed by 3 bases and J by 9 bases, 12 bases remained unmatched. The CDR3 consists of 15 residues.

The V and J genes are TRBV2 and TRBJ2-1, with a possible D match to TRBD2 (5 bases). Germline CDR1 and CDR2: SNHLY and FYNNEI. V shed 6 bases and J shed 9 bases, with 15 bases lying between them. This CDR3 has 13 amino acids. CDR3 region: CASSLPGVGEQFF. In DNA, the CDR3 is TGTGCCAGCAGCCTCCCCGGGGTAGGTGAGCAGTTCTTC.

This chain joins TRBV6-4 and TRBJ2-1; perhaps TRBD1 as D (6 bases). The V end lost 5 bases, the J end lost 7 bases, and 12 bases lay between the germline ends. Germline loops: CDR1 MRHNA, CDR2 SNTAGT. The length of the CDR3 is 13 residues. The CDR3 loop reads CASSSQGWNEQFF. CDR3 coding DNA: TGTGCCAGCAGTTCGCAGGGGTGGAATGAGCAGTTCTTC.

J is TRBJ2-7 and V is TRBV19, with no clear D. With 9 bases removed from V and 5 bases from J, the gap between germline ends came to 23 bases. The CDR3 sequence is 15 residues long. Germline V gene data show CDR1 as LNHDA and CDR2 as SQIVND (reference sequence). CDR3 amino acids: CASQNGQSTQNEQYF. For the CDR3, the DNA is TGTGCCAGCCAAAACGGGCAATCGACCCAGAACGAGCAGTACTTC.

The chain couples TRBV7-2 to TRBJ2-3; 12 bases match TRBD2. The CDR3 runs to 16 residues. The trim removed 5 bases at V and 7 bases at J, leaving 10 bases unmatched. The V gene's germline CDR1 is SGHTA and CDR2 FQGNSA. This chain's CDR3 is CASSQPSGGAPNTQYF. DNA of the CDR3: TGTGCCAGCAGCCAACCTAGCGGGGGGGCCCCGAATACGCAGTATTTT.

Here the CDR3 reads CASSSRGRGDEQFF. The CDR3 DNA is TGTGCCAGCAGCTCCAGGGGGAGGGGAGATGAGCAGTTCTTC. The genes are TRBV7-2 and TRBJ2-1; D might be TRBD1 or TRBD2, each matching 7 bases. The CDR3 consists of 14 residues. The V gene's germline CDR1 is SGHTA and CDR2 FQGNSA. Deletions cut 4 bases from V and 8 bases from J, with 15 bases between.

The chain joins TRBV9 to TRBJ2-1; 10 nucleotides line up with TRBD2. The CDR3 is made up of 16 amino acids. With 4 bases clipped from V and 6 bases from J, the junction kept 10 bases outside the gene matches. Germline V CDR1 and CDR2: SGDLS, YYNGEE. In nucleotides, the CDR3 is TGTGCCAGCAGCCCGGTCCCTAGCGGGGGCTTCAATGAGCAGTTCTTC. Its protein is CASSPVPSGGFNEQFF.

The V call is TRBV6-1, the J call TRBJ1-6; no clear D. The germline gives CDR1 MNHNS, CDR2 SASEGT. This CDR3 spans 14 amino acids. Trimming removed 1 base at V and 10 bases at J, with 11 bases between. CDR3 region: CASSEGALSSPLHF. Here the CDR3 DNA reads TGTGCCAGCAGTGAAGGAGCCCTGTCGTCACCCCTCCACTTT.

CDR3 sequence: CASSLALGGYQETQYF. The CDR3 DNA follows: TGCGCCAGCAGCTTGGCCCTGGGGGGGTACCAAGAGACCCAGTACTTC. The chain joins TRBV5-1 to TRBJ2-5, with 7 bases aligning to TRBD2. Germline-derived CDR1 and CDR2 are SGHRS and YFSETQ. Losses at the gene ends were 0 bases for V and 0 bases for J; bases not matched to a gene: 5. The CDR3 extends over 16 amino acids.

This chain joins TRBV30 and TRBJ2-7; the D is unclear. Trimming stripped 1 base from V and 3 bases from J, with 10 bases between. Germline assignment: CDR1 GTSNPN and CDR2 SVGIG (reference sequence). The CDR3 contains 13 residues. The CDR3 DNA reads as TGTGCCTGGAGTGCACAGCGTTTCTACGAGCAGTACTTC. Translating it yields CAWSAQRFYEQYF.

This chain links TRBV6-5 with TRBJ2-2; 8 bases are a match to TRBD1. J lost 7 bases, V lost 6 bases, and 10 bases had no gene match. In germline, CDR1 is MNHEY, CDR2 SVGAGI. The CDR3 has 15 residues. The chain's CDR3 is CASRGDRIIGGELFF. The CDR3 bases are TGTGCCAGCAGAGGGGACAGGATAATTGGCGGGGAGCTGTTTTTT.

Turning to this clone: Other nucleotide sequences from this sample produce the same CDR3. The J gene is TRBJ2-1, the V gene TRBV30; 11 bases fit TRBD2. The junction had 10 bases not matched to a gene; V was cut back by 7 bases and J by 8 bases. The CDR3 is 14 residues long. Germline V CDR1 and CDR2: GTSNPN, SVGIG (reference sequence). In nucleotides, the CDR3 is TGTGCCTTCAATAGCGGGGGGGGTTTCGATGAGCAGTTCTTC. Translating it yields CAFNSGGGFDEQFF.

This chain links TRBV19 with TRBJ2-2; D possibly corresponds to TRBD1 (6 bases). This CDR3 has 15 residues. Per the germline V gene, CDR1 is LNHDA and CDR2 is SQIVND (reference sequence). Trimming pared 3 bases from V and 4 bases from J, leaving 12 bases between. The CDR3 is CASSILGAGTGELFF. CDR3 bases: TGTGCCAGTAGTATTCTGGGGGCCGGCACCGGGGAGCTGTTTTTT. Variable domain in full (rest from reference TRBV19 and TRBJ2-2): DGGITQSPKYLFRKEGQNVTLSCEQNLNHDAMYWYRQDPGQGLRLIYYSQIVNDFQKGDIAEGYSVSREKKESFPLTVTSAQKNPTAFYLCASSILGAGTGELFFGEGSRLTVL.

The chain recombines TRBV14 with TRBJ2-2; D is unclear. V was clipped by 1 base and J by 10 bases, with 10 bases between them. This CDR3 spans 13 amino acids. In germline, CDR1 is SGHDN, CDR2 FVKESK. CDR3 protein: CASSQVDRLELFF. CDR3 sequence (DNA): TGTGCCAGCAGCCAAGTAGACCGCTTGGAGCTGTTTTTT. Complete variable domain (other parts from reference TRBV14 and TRBJ2-2): EAGVTQFPSHSVIEKGQTVTLRCDPISGHDNLYWYRRVMGKEIKFLLHFVKESKQDESGMPNNRFLAERTGGTYSTLKVQPAELEDSGVYFCASSQVDRLELFFGEGSRLTVL.

The chain joins TRBV7-6 to TRBJ1-2; D gene uncertain. This CDR3 comprises 14 residues. V was trimmed by 2 bases and J by 8 bases, leaving 15 bases between them. The germline V gene has CDR1 SGHVS and CDR2 FNYEAQ. The CDR3 here is CASSLMGGLGGYTF. The CDR3 DNA follows: TGTGCCAGCAGCTTAATGGGAGGCCTAGGGGGCTACACCTTC.

The chain couples TRBV5-1 to TRBJ2-1, with D possibly called TRBD1 or TRBD2 (7 bases each). The V end lost 5 bases, the J end lost 7 bases, and 19 bases lay between the germline ends. This CDR3 spans 15 amino acids. CDR1 and CDR2 (germline): SGHRS, YFSETQ. CDR3 amino acids: CASRPGGKAGNEQFF. The DNA of the CDR3 is TGCGCCAGCAGGCCAGGGGGGAAAGCGGGGAATGAGCAGTTCTTC.

In DNA, the CDR3 is TGTGCCAGCAACCAGGGGGGCGAGCAGTACTTC. Translating it yields CASNQGGEQYF. The chain has TRBV6-1 and TRBJ2-7; D is possibly TRBD1 (7 bases). This CDR3 has 11 residues. Trimming removed 7 bases from V and 6 bases from J, with 10 bases in between. Germline assignment: CDR1 MNHNS and CDR2 SASEGT.

This clone was seen only a few times. The CDR3 nucleotides are TGCGCCAGCAGCCAGGTAAAAGGGAGCAATCAGCCCCAGCATTTT. As protein: CASSQVKGSNQPQHF. V usage is TRBV4-1 and J usage is TRBJ1-5; D is uncertain. CDR3 length: 15 residues. V lost 3 bases, J lost 1 base, and 10 bases lay in between. Per the germline V gene, CDR1 is MGHRA and CDR2 is YSYEKL.

The chain has TRBV7-6 and TRBJ2-2; no firm D call. With 5 bases removed from V and 1 base from J, the gap between germline ends came to 11 bases. In germline, CDR1 is SGHVS, CDR2 FNYEAQ. This CDR3 has 15 residues. The CDR3 DNA reads as TGTGCCAGCAGCCCGCCCATTATGAACACCGGGGAGCTGTTTTTT. It codes for CASSPPIMNTGELFF.

This rearrangement joins TRBV7-7 to TRBJ2-2; D ambiguous. The CDR3 consists of 15 residues. Per germline, CDR1 SSHAT and CDR2 FNYEAQ (reference sequence). V was trimmed by 1 base and J by 1 base, leaving 7 bases between them. The CDR3, as DNA: TGTGCCAGCAGCTTAGGACACTTGAACACCGGGGAGCTGTTTTTT. As protein: CASSLGHLNTGELFF.

This rearrangement joins TRBV11-2 to TRBJ2-7, with D possibly being TRBD1 (6 bases). With 5 bases removed from V and 7 bases from J, the gap between germline ends came to 18 bases. From germline, CDR1 is SGHAT and CDR2 FQNNGV. The CDR3 extends over 14 amino acids. CDR3 nucleotide sequence: TGTGCCAGCAGCCCCGGGACAAGTCTACGGGAGCAGTACTTC. As protein: CASSPGTSLREQYF.

This clone appeared a single time. The gene calls are TRBV4-3 and TRBJ1-2; 7 bases are shared with TRBD1. J was trimmed by 8 bases and V by 1 base; bases with no gene match: 7. Germline-derived CDR1 and CDR2 are LGHNA and YSLEER. The CDR3 has 14 amino acids. For the CDR3, the DNA is TGCGCCAGCAGCCAAGGACAGGGTCCTCTGGGCTACACCTTC. Its protein is CASSQGQGPLGYTF.